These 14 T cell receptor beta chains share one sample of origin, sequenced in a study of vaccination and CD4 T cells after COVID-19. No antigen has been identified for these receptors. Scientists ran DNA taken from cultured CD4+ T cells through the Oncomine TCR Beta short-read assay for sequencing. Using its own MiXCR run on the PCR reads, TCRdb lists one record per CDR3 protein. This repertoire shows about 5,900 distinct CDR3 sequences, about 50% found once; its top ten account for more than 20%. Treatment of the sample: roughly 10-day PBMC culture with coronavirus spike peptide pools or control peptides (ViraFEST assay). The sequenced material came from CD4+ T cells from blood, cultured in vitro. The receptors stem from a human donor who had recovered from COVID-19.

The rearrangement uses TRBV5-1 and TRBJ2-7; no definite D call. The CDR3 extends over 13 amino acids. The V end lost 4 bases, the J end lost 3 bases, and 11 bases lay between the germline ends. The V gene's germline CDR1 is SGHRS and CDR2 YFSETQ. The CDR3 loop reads CASSLGSNYEQYF. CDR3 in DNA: TGCGCCAGCAGCCTCGGGTCAAACTACGAGCAGTACTTC.

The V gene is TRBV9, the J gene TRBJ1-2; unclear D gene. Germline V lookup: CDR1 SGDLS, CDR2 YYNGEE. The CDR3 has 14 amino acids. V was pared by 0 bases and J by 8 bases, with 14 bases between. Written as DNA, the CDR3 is TGTGCCAGCAGCGTAGAAGCGGGGATAGGGGGCTACACCTTC. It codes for CASSVEAGIGGYTF.

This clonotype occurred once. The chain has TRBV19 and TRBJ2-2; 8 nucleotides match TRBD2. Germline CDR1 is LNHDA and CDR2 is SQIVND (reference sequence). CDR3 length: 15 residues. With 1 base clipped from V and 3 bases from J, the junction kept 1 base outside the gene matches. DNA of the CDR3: TGTGCCAGTAGTATAGCGGGAGGGGACACCGGGGAGCTGTTTTTT. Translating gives CASSIAGGDTGELFF.

CDR3 in DNA: TGTGCCAGCAGTTTCCGCGAATATCGGACGTCCGGGCAGCCCCAGCATTTT. This sequence encodes CASSFREYRTSGQPQHF. V is TRBV28 and J is TRBJ1-5; D remains ambiguous. V gave up 3 bases and J gave up 7 bases, with 22 bases separating them. The CDR3 contains 17 residues. The germline CDR1 and CDR2 sequences are MDHEN and SYDVKM.

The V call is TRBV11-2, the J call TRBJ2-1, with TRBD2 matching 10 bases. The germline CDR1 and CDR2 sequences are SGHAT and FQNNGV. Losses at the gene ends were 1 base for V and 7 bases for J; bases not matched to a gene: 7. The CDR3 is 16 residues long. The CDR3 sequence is CASSLGASGSWNEQFF. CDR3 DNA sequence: TGTGCCAGCAGCTTAGGTGCTAGCGGGAGTTGGAATGAGCAGTTCTTC.

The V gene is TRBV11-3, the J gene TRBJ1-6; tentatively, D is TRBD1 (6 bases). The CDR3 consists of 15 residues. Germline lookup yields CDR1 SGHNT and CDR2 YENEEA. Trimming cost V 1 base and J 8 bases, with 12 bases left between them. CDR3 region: CASSLGWDIDSPLHF. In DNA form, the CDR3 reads TGTGCCAGCAGCTTAGGGTGGGACATCGATTCACCCCTCCACTTT. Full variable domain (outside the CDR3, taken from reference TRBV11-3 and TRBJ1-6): EAGVVQSPRYKIIEKKQPVAFWCNPISGHNTLYWYLQNLGQGPELLIRYENEEAVDDSQLPKDRFSAERLKGVDSTLKIQPAELGDSAVYLCASSLGWDIDSPLHFGNGTRLTVT.

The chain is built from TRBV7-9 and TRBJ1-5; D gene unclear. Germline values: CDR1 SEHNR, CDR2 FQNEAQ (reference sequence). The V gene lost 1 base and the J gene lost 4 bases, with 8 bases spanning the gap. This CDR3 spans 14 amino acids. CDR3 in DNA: TGTGCCAGCAGCTTAGAGTGGGAGAATCAGCCCCAGCATTTT. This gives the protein CASSLEWENQPQHF.

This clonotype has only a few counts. The CDR3 DNA sequence: TGTGCCAGCAGTCAACGCGCTCAGGGGTGGAACACTGAAGCTTTCTTT. It specifies CASSQRAQGWNTEAFF. This chain joins TRBV7-2 and TRBJ1-1; maybe TRBD1 (6 bases). CDR3 size: 16 residues. Germline values: CDR1 SGHTA, CDR2 FQGNSA. Trimming removed 6 bases from V and 1 base from J, with 18 bases in between.

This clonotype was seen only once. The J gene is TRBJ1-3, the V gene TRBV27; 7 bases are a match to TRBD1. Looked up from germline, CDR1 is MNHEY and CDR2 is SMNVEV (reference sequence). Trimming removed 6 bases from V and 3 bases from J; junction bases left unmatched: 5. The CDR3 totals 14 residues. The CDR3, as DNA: TGTGCCAGCAGCTTCAGGGGGATTGGAAACACCATATATTTT. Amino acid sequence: CASSFRGIGNTIYF.

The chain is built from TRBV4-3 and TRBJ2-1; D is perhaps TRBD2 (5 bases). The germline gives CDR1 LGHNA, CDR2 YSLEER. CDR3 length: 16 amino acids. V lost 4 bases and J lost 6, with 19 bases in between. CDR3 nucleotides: TGCGCCAGCAGCCCACACCCGGCTAGCTCGGTCAATGAGCAGTTCTTC. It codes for CASSPHPASSVNEQFF.

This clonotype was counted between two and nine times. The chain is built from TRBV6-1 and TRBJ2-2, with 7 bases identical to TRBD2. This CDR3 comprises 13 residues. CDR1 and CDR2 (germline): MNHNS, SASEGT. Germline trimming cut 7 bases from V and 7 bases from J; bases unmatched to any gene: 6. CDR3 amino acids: CASIPWGGGELFF. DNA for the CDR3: TGTGCCAGCATTCCCTGGGGGGGCGGGGAGCTGTTTTTT.

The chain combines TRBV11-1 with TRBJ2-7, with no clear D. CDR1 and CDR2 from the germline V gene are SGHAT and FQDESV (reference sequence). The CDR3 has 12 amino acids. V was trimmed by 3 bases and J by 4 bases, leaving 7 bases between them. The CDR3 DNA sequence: TGTGCCAGCAGCTTTCGTCTTTACGAGCAGTACTTC. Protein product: CASSFRLYEQYF.

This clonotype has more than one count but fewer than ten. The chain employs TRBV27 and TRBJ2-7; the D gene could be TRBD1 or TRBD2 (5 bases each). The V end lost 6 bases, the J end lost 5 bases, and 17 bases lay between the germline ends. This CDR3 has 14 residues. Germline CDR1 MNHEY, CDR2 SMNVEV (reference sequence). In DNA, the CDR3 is TGTGCCAGCAGCCAAGGCGAGGGGAGCCACGAGCAGTACTTC. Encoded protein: CASSQGEGSHEQYF.

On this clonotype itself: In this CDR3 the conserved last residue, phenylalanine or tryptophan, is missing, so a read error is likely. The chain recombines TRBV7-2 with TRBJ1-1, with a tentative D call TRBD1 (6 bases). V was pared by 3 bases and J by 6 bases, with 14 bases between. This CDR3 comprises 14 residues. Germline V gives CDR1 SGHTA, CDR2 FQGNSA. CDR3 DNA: TGTGCCAGCAGCTTGGGAGGGGGATTCGCTGAAGCTTTCTCT. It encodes CASSLGGGFAEAFS.